The 23 T cell receptor beta chains presented below share a single source sample, sequenced in a study of graft-versus-host responses after intestinal transplantation. TCRdb keeps only in-frame clones here, not all; method: immunoSEQ multiplex PCR. In the table there are roughly 25,000 clones, approximately 40% of which are singletons. Source: alloreactive CD4+ T cells from a mixed lymphocyte reaction culture, taken before intestinal transplant. The subset denotes: CFSE-low proliferating T cells sorted from roughly 6-day pre-transplant mixed lymphocyte reaction (GvH or HvG direction). These receptors originate from a human patient who received an intestinal transplant.

This clone was seen more than once but under ten times. This chain joins TRBV14 and TRBJ1-6, with 7 bases aligning to TRBD1. CDR3 size: 13 residues. Germline assignment: CDR1 SGHDN and CDR2 FVKESK. V trimming: 6 bases; J trimming: 9 bases; junction bases outside the gene matches: 5. CDR3 coding DNA: TGTGCCAGCAGTAGTACAGGGGTTTCACCCCTCCACTTT. Its protein is CASSSTGVSPLHF.

Here the CDR3 reads CASSVGRGDQPQHF. The CDR3 DNA reads as TGTGCCAGCAGCGTAGGGCGGGGGGATCAGCCCCAGCATTTT. The chain carries TRBV9 and TRBJ1-5; D perhaps matches TRBD1 (5 bases). Trimming pared 0 bases from V and 5 bases from J, leaving 9 bases between. This CDR3 is built from 14 residues. Germline-derived CDR1 and CDR2 are SGDLS and YYNGEE.

The gene calls are TRBV19 and TRBJ2-3; TRBD1 is a possible D gene (6 bases). V lost 5 bases, J lost 1 base, and 10 bases lay in between. The germline CDR1 and CDR2 sequences are LNHDA and SQIVND (reference sequence). This CDR3 has 14 amino acids. The DNA for the CDR3 is TGTGCCAGTAGTTGGGGACACCGCACAGATACGCAGTATTTT. Amino acid sequence: CASSWGHRTDTQYF.

This clone occurred a few times. The rearrangement uses TRBV30 and TRBJ2-1; possible D gene TRBD2, 5 bases. This CDR3 comprises 16 residues. The V end was cut by 4 bases, the J end by 4 bases, with 20 bases between. Germline values: CDR1 GTSNPN, CDR2 SVGIG (reference sequence). The CDR3, as DNA: TGTGCCTGGACTGGTCGAACAGAGGGTCCATACAATGAGCAGTTCTTC. Its translation: CAWTGRTEGPYNEQFF.

The chain recombines TRBV4-3 with TRBJ2-3, with 12 bases fitting TRBD1. With 4 bases clipped from V and 2 bases from J, the junction kept 10 bases outside the gene matches. This CDR3 is built from 18 residues. Germline V gives CDR1 LGHNA, CDR2 YSLEER. CDR3 protein: CASSPLKGTGGFTDTQYF. The DNA of the CDR3 is TGCGCCAGCAGCCCCTTAAAGGGGACAGGGGGCTTCACAGATACGCAGTATTTT.

The chain couples TRBV19 to TRBJ1-1; the match to TRBD1 covers 11 bases. The CDR3 loop spans 14 amino acids. V trimming: 4 bases; J trimming: 4 bases; junction bases outside the gene matches: 2. Germline lookup yields CDR1 LNHDA and CDR2 SQIVND (reference sequence). CDR3 protein: CASSRTGGLTEAFF. The CDR3 DNA follows: TGTGCCAGTAGTAGGACAGGGGGCCTCACTGAAGCTTTCTTT. The full variable domain, rest sourced from reference TRBV19 and TRBJ1-1, is DGGITQSPKYLFRKEGQNVTLSCEQNLNHDAMYWYRQDPGQGLRLIYYSQIVNDFQKGDIAEGYSVSREKKESFPLTVTSAQKNPTAFYLCASSRTGGLTEAFFGQGTRLTVV.

This clone was seen a few times. The chain is built from TRBV7-2 and TRBJ2-2; 8 nucleotides match TRBD1. The CDR3 runs to 16 residues. The germline CDR1 and CDR2 sequences are SGHTA and FQGNSA. V shed 1 base, J shed 4 bases, and the junction held 5 bases outside the gene matches. In DNA, the CDR3 is TGTGCCAGCAGCTTAGTCGGGACAGGACTCACCGGGGAGCTGTTTTTT. Its translation is CASSLVGTGLTGELFF. Based on the CDR3 plus reference TRBV7-2 and TRBJ2-2, the full variable domain is GAGVSQSPSNKVTEKGKDVELRCDPISGHTALYWYRQSLGQGLEFLIYFQGNSAPDKSGLPSDRFSAERTGGSVSTLTIQRTQQEDSAVYLCASSLVGTGLTGELFFGEGSRLTVL.

This chain connects TRBV7-9 to TRBJ2-5, with 7 positions matching TRBD1. Per germline, CDR1 SEHNR and CDR2 FQNEAQ (reference sequence). This CDR3 contains 18 residues. Unmatched junction bases numbered 16, after V lost 4 bases and J lost 2 bases. The CDR3 sequence is CASSSTWTGRLRQETQYF. The DNA of the CDR3 is TGTGCCAGCAGCTCTACCTGGACAGGCAGGCTCCGACAAGAGACCCAGTACTTC.

The genes are TRBV11-3 and TRBJ1-1, with TRBD1 matching 8 bases. The CDR3 spans 15 residues. CDR1 and CDR2 (germline): SGHNT, YENEEA. Trimming removed 1 base from V and 1 base from J; junction bases left unmatched: 2. The CDR3 sequence is CASSLAGTGNTEAFF. The CDR3 region has the DNA TGTGCCAGCAGCTTAGCTGGGACAGGGAACACTGAAGCTTTCTTT.

This chain joins TRBV6-5 and TRBJ2-1, with 9 bases lining up with TRBD2. Germline V gene sequence: CDR1 MNHEY, CDR2 SVGAGI. V lost 0 bases, J lost 6 bases, and 6 bases stayed unmatched. The CDR3 sequence is 16 residues long. The CDR3 DNA reads as TGTGCCAGCAGTTACTCGCTGGGACTAGCCCTCAATGAGCAGTTCTTC. It encodes CASSYSLGLALNEQFF.

This clone turned up a few times. The chain couples TRBV5-1 to TRBJ2-1; 8 positions match TRBD1. There are 15 residues in the CDR3. V lost 4 bases and J lost 5; bases outside the gene matches: 8. Germline V gene lookup returns CDR1 SGHRS and CDR2 YFSETQ. CDR3 nucleotide sequence: TGCGCCAGCAGCCCTGACAGGGGCTTAAACAATGAGCAGTTCTTC. This sequence encodes CASSPDRGLNNEQFF.

Only one count was recorded for this clone. The V call is TRBV11-1, the J call TRBJ2-5; D is ambiguous. CDR3 length: 13 amino acids. V shed 5 bases and J shed 2 bases, with 9 bases lying between them. CDR1 and CDR2 from the germline V gene are SGHAT and FQDESV (reference sequence). Written as DNA, the CDR3 is TGTGCCAGCAGCCTCACTTATCAAGAGACCCAGTACTTC. It encodes CASSLTYQETQYF. Full variable domain (rest looked up from reference TRBV11-1 and TRBJ2-5): EAEVAQSPRYKITEKSQAVAFWCDPISGHATLYWYRQILGQGPELLVQFQDESVVDDSQLPKDRFSAERLKGVDSTLKIQPAELGDSAMYLCASSLTYQETQYFGPGTRLLVL.

This clone has only a few counts. The junction departs from germline at one end; a sequencing error may be responsible. The chain links TRBV5-8 to TRBJ2-1, with 8 bases that match TRBD2. CDR3 length equals 19 residues. Germline loops: CDR1 SGHTS, CDR2 YDEGEE. The CDR3 here is CASSLSLVYGTSNYNEQLF. The CDR3, as DNA: TGTGCCAGCAGCTTGTCTCTGGTATACGGGACTAGTAACTACAATGAGCAGCTCTTC. Filled out from reference TRBV5-8 and TRBJ2-1, the complete variable domain reads EAGVTQSPTHLIKTRGQQATLRCSPISGHTSVYWYQQALGLGLQFLLWYDEGEERNRGNFPPRFSGRQFPNYSSELNVNALELEDSALYLCASSLSLVYGTSNYNEQLFGPGTRLTVL.

The chain joins TRBV9 to TRBJ2-3; no firm D call. The CDR3 is made up of 15 amino acids. The germline gives CDR1 SGDLS, CDR2 YYNGEE. V was pared by 2 bases and J by 1 base, with 11 bases between. CDR3 loop: CASSVAPQRTDTQYF. The CDR3 DNA follows: TGTGCCAGCAGCGTGGCCCCCCAACGCACAGATACGCAGTATTTT.

The CDR3 sequence: CASSPGADTQYF. The DNA of the CDR3 is TGTGCCAGCAGCCCCGGGGCAGATACGCAGTATTTT. The chain combines TRBV11-3 with TRBJ2-3, with TRBD2 as a possible D gene (5 bases). Germline CDR1 is SGHNT and CDR2 is YENEEA. The length of the CDR3 is 12 residues. The V and J ends lost 5 bases and 4 bases respectively, with 7 bases between them.

The V and J genes are TRBV6-1 and TRBJ1-4; 7 bases line up with TRBD1. The CDR3 totals 15 residues. Losses at the gene ends were 5 bases for V and 8 bases for J; bases not matched to a gene: 11. The germline V gene has CDR1 MNHNS and CDR2 SASEGT. The CDR3 nucleotides read TGTGCCAGCAGTAAAACGACAGGGATTGGGGAAAAACTGTTTTTT. Protein product: CASSKTTGIGEKLFF.

This clone was seen a few times. The chain has TRBV11-1 and TRBJ2-7; D is perhaps TRBD1 (5 bases). V shed 5 bases and J shed 6 bases, with 20 bases lying between them. CDR3 length equals 15 residues. The germline gives CDR1 SGHAT, CDR2 FQDESV (reference sequence). The CDR3 DNA is TGTGCCAGCAGCCGAGGACAAAAAGGATTCCTCGAGCAGTACTTC. Encoded protein: CASSRGQKGFLEQYF.

This chain joins TRBV2 and TRBJ1-1; D is perhaps TRBD1 (5 bases). Germline V gene data show CDR1 as SNHLY and CDR2 as FYNNEI. V was shortened by 3 bases and J by 1 base, with 6 bases between the two germline ends. The CDR3 runs to 13 residues. The chain's CDR3 is CASSDQGNTEAFF. The CDR3 DNA sequence: TGTGCCAGCAGTGATCAGGGGAACACTGAAGCTTTCTTT. The complete variable domain, with remaining parts taken from reference TRBV2 and TRBJ1-1, reads EPEVTQTPSHQVTQMGQEVILRCVPISNHLYFYWYRQILGQKVEFLVSFYNNEISEKSEIFDDQFSVERPDGSNFTLKIRSTKLEDSAMYFCASSDQGNTEAFFGQGTRLTVV.

This clone has a handful of counts. The chain carries TRBV19 and TRBJ2-1; the match to TRBD2 covers 8 bases. CDR3 length: 15 residues. CDR1 is LNHDA and CDR2 is SQIVND in the germline V gene (reference sequence). Unmatched junction bases numbered 4, after V lost 3 bases and J lost 3 bases. The CDR3 sequence: CASSMRGGLYNEQFF. The CDR3, as DNA: TGTGCCAGTAGTATGCGCGGGGGGCTCTACAATGAGCAGTTCTTC.

The rearrangement links TRBV7-8 to TRBJ2-5; possibly TRBD2 for D (6 bases). In germline, CDR1 is SGHVS, CDR2 FQNEAQ. With 3 bases removed from V and 3 bases from J, the gap between germline ends came to 14 bases. The CDR3 consists of 15 residues. The CDR3 DNA is TGTGCCAGCAGCTTCGGCCGTGCGGGGAAAGAGACCCAGTACTTC. It codes for CASSFGRAGKETQYF.

The chain uses TRBV6-5 and TRBJ1-2; no firm D call. Deletions cut 5 bases from V and 5 bases from J, with 15 bases between. Germline V gene data show CDR1 as MNHEY and CDR2 as SVGAGI. The CDR3 loop spans 14 amino acids. CDR3 protein: CASSPWRSGYGYTF. Written as DNA, the CDR3 is TGTGCCAGCAGTCCGTGGAGGAGTGGGTATGGCTACACCTTC.

The chain is built from TRBV30 and TRBJ2-3; TRBD1 matches at 9 bases. Trimming at V came to 4 bases and at J to 3 bases, leaving 5 bases not matched to a gene. CDR3 length: 14 amino acids. Looked up from germline, CDR1 is GTSNPN and CDR2 is SVGIG (reference sequence). CDR3 bases: TGTGCCTGGACTCGGGACAGGGTGACAGATACGCAGTATTTT. This codes for CAWTRDRVTDTQYF.

This clone was seen a few times. The chain employs TRBV7-3 and TRBJ2-1; the match to TRBD2 covers 14 bases. This CDR3 spans 15 amino acids. Germline V gene lookup returns CDR1 SGHTA and CDR2 FQGTGA. V lost 5 bases and J lost 7; bases outside the gene matches: 4. The CDR3 protein is CASSVGLAGVNEQFF. DNA of the CDR3: TGTGCCAGCAGCGTGGGACTAGCGGGGGTAAATGAGCAGTTCTTC.